The clone carrying this T cell receptor beta chain is medium-sized (0.01 to 0.1%) by share. The CDR3 consists of 14 residues. The V gene lost 1 base and the J gene lost 6 bases, with 11 bases spanning the gap. The germline V gene encodes CDR1 KGHDR and CDR2 SFDVKD. These data are taken from a study of T cells in Graves' hyperthyroidism and ophthalmopathy. Amplified TCR beta CDR3 regions came from RNA transcripts. The HTBI primer set was used in a first-round RT-PCR of the TCR CDR3. TCRdb re-called the multiplex PCR reads through MiXCR, storing one row per CDR3 protein. The sample includes some 50,000 distinct CDR3 sequences, around half of them seen just once. A NOSPECS grade of at least 4, a Clinical Activity Score of at least 3 and duration under 3 months were recorded in ophthalmopathy patients. Clinical symptoms, serum thyroxine, TRAb, thyroid ultrasound and orbital computed tomography informed diagnoses.

The clonotype originates from a woman aged 50 to 60 with Graves' ophthalmopathy. The chain joins TRBV24-1 to TRBJ2-5, with D perhaps TRBD2 (6 bases). The specimen sequenced was blood. The CDR3 loop reads CATSDFGGGQTQYF. CDR3 nucleotides: TGTGCCACCAGTGATTTTGGGGGAGGCCAGACCCAGTACTTC.